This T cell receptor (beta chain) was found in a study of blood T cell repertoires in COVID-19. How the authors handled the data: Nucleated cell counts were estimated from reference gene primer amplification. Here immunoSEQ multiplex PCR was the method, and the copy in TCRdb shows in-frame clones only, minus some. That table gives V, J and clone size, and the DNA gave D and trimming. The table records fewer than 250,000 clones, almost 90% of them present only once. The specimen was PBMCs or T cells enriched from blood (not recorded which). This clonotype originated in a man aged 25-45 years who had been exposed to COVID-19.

The CDR3 reads CAGAKSNYGYTF. The CDR3 bases are TGTGCCGGAGCGAAGTCTAACTATGGCTACACCTTC. The chain uses TRBV30 and TRBJ1-2; D ambiguous. Trimming pared 8 bases from V and 0 bases from J, leaving 10 bases between. There are 12 residues in the CDR3. Germline V gene sequence: CDR1 GTSNPN, CDR2 SVGIG (reference sequence).